Detailed here is one T cell receptor beta chain. There is no known antigen for this receptor. The junction departs from germline at one end; a sequencing error may be responsible. The data were obtained in a study of tumor and adjacent non-tumor tissue in lung cancer (dated by TCRdb to 2016 to 2018). Background on the whole study: Of the cohort, roughly 12 patients had adenocarcinoma, 2 had squamous cell carcinoma and 1 had small cell lung cancer. Ages among the approximately 15 patients ranged from roughly 31 to 76 years, there were 10 men and 5 women, and disease was at TNM stage I to III. Sequencing produced some 130,000,000 productive TCRbeta reads in total, an average of about 3.8 million reads per sample. The study compared bulk TCRbeta repertoires from lung tumor tissue and matched distant non-tumor lung tissue of more than 12 lung cancer patients. About 30 paired specimens, one tumor and one normal lung sample per patient, were profiled by TCRbeta CDR3 sequencing. Study-wide conclusions, independent of this receptor: The methods do not name the sequencing platform or mention unique molecular identifiers. Tumor tissue showed significantly higher TCR diversity (inverse Simpson) than normal lung tissue, at 431.37 vs 166.20 (P = 0.0075, Mann-Whitney U test). A significantly larger cumulative share of the repertoire was made up by the top 100 clones in normal lung than in tumor tissue. TCR diversity was significantly higher in younger patients, and greater tumor TCR diversity was associated with shorter overall survival and shorter disease-free survival. Only approximately 16 patients were included in the cohort, and the need for larger samples and more detailed clinical data was noted by the authors. Peripheral blood was not sequenced, so blood TCRbeta repertoires were not examined in the lung cancer patients of the study.

Library creation used multiplex PCR. These reads were obtained on an Illumina HiSeq 2500. TCRbeta libraries were constructed through three rounds of nested PCR with primers (Table S4) according to protocols modified from ARM-PCR. PCR products of 200-500 bp were gel-excised and purified with the QIAquick gel extraction kit before sequencing. On the authors' methods: Trimmomatic was used to clean the reads, FLASH was used to merge the reads into complete CDR3 sequences, and MiTCR was used to assign the reads to V(D)J germline segments. Clonal diversity was calculated as the inverse Simpson's index using VDJtools. In-frame sequences lacking a premature stop codon were counted as productive reads. Using fastp trimming at Q25 and MiXCR clonotype assembly, TCRdb reanalyzed the public sequencing data and kept in-frame beta chains. Rows with a matching CDR3 protein are joined into one entry that keeps the most common DNA and genes. TCRdb's processing, not the authors', yielded these V and J calls. The sample table lists 94,000 or so distinct CDR3 sequences, around 82% of them with a count of one. In total, the top ten clones hold just over 20% of the sample.

Bulk unsorted tissue served as the source for RNA extraction, and RNA quality was assessed using a NanoDrop ND-1000 and an Agilent 2100. For the normal lung samples, distant non-tumor tissue was collected more than 3 cm away from the tumor edge. All donors had newly diagnosed lung cancer, had not received prior chemotherapy, and were admitted for thoracic surgery in China between August and November 2014. Anyone who had undergone radiotherapy or chemotherapy before, or who had another cancer at the same time, was left out of the study. Surgical tissue pieces of roughly 1-2 cm3 were preserved in RNAlater solution and were kept at -80 degrees C until use. The source of this sequence is a woman aged 45-65 years with non-small cell lung cancer. Sequenced material: distant non-tumor lung tissue.

This receptor carries the CDR3 CAGSQTGTASNKQFF. The DNA reads TGTGCCGGCAGCCAAACCGGGACAGCATCCAATAAGCAGTTCTTC. The V gene is TRBV4-2 and the J gene is TRBJ2-1; 7 middle bases align to TRBD1. CDR1 and CDR2 (LGHNA, YNFKEQ) derive from the germline V gene. Including cysteine and phenylalanine, the CDR3 has 15 amino acids. The sequence is cut down to CDR3 DNA, 45 bases in frame from base 1.